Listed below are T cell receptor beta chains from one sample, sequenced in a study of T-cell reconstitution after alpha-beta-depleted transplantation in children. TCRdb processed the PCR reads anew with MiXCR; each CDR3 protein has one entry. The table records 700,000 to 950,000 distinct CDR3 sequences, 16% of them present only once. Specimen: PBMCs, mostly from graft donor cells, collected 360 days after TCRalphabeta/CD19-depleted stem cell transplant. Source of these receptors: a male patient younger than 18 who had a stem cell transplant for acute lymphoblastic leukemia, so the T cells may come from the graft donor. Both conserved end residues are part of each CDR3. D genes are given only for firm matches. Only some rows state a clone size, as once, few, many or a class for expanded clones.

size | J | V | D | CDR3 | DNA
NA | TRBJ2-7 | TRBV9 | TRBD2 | CASSVEALGSGRDEQYF | TGTGCCAGCAGCGTAGAAGCCCTGGGTAGCGGGAGAGACGAGCAGTACTTC
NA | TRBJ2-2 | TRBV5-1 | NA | CASSFRGTTGELFF | TGCGCCAGCAGCTTTAGGGGGACGACCGGGGAGCTGTTTTTT
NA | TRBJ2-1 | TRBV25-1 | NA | CASSVWSVEYNEQFF | TGTGCCAGCAGTGTGTGGTCGGTGGAGTACAATGAGCAGTTCTTC
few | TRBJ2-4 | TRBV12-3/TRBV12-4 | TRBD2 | CASSPGTSGRTDIQYF | TGTGCCAGCAGTCCTGGGACTAGCGGGAGAACGGACATTCAGTACTTC
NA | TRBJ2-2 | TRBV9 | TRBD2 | CASSVGVSAGGPDTGELLF | TGTGCCAGCAGCGTAGGAGTATCGGCGGGAGGGCCGGACACCGGGGAGCTGTTATTT
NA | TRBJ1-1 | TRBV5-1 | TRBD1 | CASSLVAGGPNTEAFF | TGCGCCAGCAGCTTGGTGGCAGGGGGCCCGAACACTGAAGCTTTCTTT
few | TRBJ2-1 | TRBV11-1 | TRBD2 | CASSDGTSGYNEQFF | TGTGCCAGCAGCGACGGGACTAGCGGCTACAATGAGCAGTTCTTC
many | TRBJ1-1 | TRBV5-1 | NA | CASSPVPLWGEAFF | TGCGCCAGCAGCCCTGTACCCCTCTGGGGTGAAGCTTTCTTT
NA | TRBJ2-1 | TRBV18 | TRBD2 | CASSPWSGSDNEQFF | TGTGCCAGCTCACCTTGGAGCGGGAGTGACAATGAGCAGTTCTTC
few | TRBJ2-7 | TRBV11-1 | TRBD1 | CASSLGRTGALRSSYEQYF | TGTGCCAGCAGCTTAGGCAGGACAGGGGCCCTCCGAAGCTCCTACGAGCAGTACTTC
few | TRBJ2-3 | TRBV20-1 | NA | CSARKGVDTQYF | TGCAGTGCTAGAAAGGGCGTTGATACGCAGTATTTT
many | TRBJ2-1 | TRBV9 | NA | CASSVVLGSYNEQFF | TGTGCCAGCAGCGTAGTTTTGGGCTCCTACAATGAGCAGTTCTTC
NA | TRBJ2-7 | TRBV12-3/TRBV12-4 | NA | CASSLARASYEQYF | TGTGCCAGCAGTTTAGCGAGAGCGTCCTACGAGCAGTACTTC
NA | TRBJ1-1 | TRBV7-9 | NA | CASSDRTAVNTEAFF | TGTGCCAGCAGCGACAGGACGGCTGTGAACACTGAAGCTTTCTTT
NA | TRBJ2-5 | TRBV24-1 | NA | CATSDFWGPSQETQYF | TGTGCCACCAGTGATTTTTGGGGACCCAGCCAAGAGACCCAGTACTTC
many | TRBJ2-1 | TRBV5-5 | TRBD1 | CASSRDSLYNEQFF | TGTGCCAGCAGCCGGGACAGCCTTTACAATGAGCAGTTCTTC
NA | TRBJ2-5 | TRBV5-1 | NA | CASGSGLETQYF | TGCGCCAGTGGGTCAGGATTAGAGACCCAGTACTTC
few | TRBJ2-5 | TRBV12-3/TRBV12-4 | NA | CASNSGVSTRETQYF | TGTGCCAGCAATTCTGGGGTCTCGACACGAGAGACCCAGTACTTC
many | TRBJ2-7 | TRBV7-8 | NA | CASSSGRGSWNEQYF | TGTGCCAGCAGCTCAGGCCGGGGCTCGTGGAACGAGCAGTACTTC
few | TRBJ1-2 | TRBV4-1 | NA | CASSQAWGYYGYTF | TGCGCCAGCAGCCAAGCGTGGGGGTACTATGGCTACACCTTC
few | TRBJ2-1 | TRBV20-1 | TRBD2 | CSARSYRTSGISDEQFF | TGCAGTGCTAGATCCTACAGGACTAGCGGGATAAGCGATGAGCAGTTCTTC
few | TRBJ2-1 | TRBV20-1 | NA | CSARASRSSYNEQFF | TGCAGTGCTAGAGCTTCGCGGAGCTCCTACAATGAGCAGTTCTTC
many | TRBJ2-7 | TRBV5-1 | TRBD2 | CASSTGLAGVLGYEQYF | TGCGCCAGCAGCACCGGACTAGCGGGAGTATTGGGGTACGAGCAGTACTTC
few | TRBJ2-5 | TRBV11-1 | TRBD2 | CASSPRTSGNNYQETQYF | TGTGCCAGCAGCCCCAGGACTAGCGGGAATAACTACCAAGAGACCCAGTACTTC
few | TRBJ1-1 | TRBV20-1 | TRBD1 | CSARDRGQGNTEAFF | TGCAGTGCTAGAGATCGGGGACAGGGGAACACTGAAGCTTTCTTT
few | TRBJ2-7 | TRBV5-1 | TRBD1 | CASSPNSRGTSYEQYF | TGCGCCAGCAGCCCAAACTCCAGGGGGACGTCCTACGAGCAGTACTTC
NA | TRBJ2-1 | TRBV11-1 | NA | CASSGLGARQFF | TGTGCCAGCAGCGGACTGGGGGCTCGGCAGTTCTTC
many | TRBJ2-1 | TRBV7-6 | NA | CASSLVWEQFF | TGTGCCAGCAGCTTAGTATGGGAGCAGTTCTTC
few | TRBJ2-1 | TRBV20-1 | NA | CSASLARSYNEQFF | TGCAGTGCTTCCCTAGCGCGCTCCTACAATGAGCAGTTCTTC
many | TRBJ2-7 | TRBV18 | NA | CASSPEQPYEQYF | TGTGCCAGCTCACCAGAACAGCCCTACGAGCAGTACTTC
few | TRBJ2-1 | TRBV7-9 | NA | CASSLDLGYEQFF | TGTGCCAGCAGCTTAGATCTGGGGTATGAGCAGTTCTTC
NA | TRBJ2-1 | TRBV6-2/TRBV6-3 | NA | CASSYLSGDNEQFF | TGTGCCAGCAGTTACTTGTCAGGAGACAATGAGCAGTTCTTC
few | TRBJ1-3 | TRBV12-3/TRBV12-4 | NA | CASSFGGYTIYF | TGTGCCAGCAGTTTTGGCGGTTACACCATATATTTT
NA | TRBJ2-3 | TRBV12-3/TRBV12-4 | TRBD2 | CASNPGTSGPLDTQYF | TGTGCCAGCAACCCGGGGACTAGCGGGCCCCTAGATACGCAGTATTTT
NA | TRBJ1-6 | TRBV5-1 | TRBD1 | CASSLLGFSGTGTNSPLLF | TGCGCCAGCAGCTTACTCGGCTTTTCCGGGACAGGAACGAATTCACCCCTCCTCTTT
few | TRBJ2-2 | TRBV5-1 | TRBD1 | CASSGTGDLPTGELFF | TGCGCCAGCAGCGGCACAGGGGATCTACCCACCGGGGAGCTGTTTTTT
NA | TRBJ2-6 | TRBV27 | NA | CASDSGVYFSGANVLTF | TGTGCCAGCGATTCGGGGGTCTACTTCTCTGGGGCCAACGTCCTGACTTTC
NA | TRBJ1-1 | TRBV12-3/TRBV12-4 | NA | CASSWTVGGGTEAFF | TGTGCCAGCAGTTGGACAGTGGGGGGTGGCACTGAAGCTTTCTTT
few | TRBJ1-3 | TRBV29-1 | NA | CSVDAGGSGNTIYF | TGCAGCGTTGACGCGGGGGGCTCTGGAAACACCATATATTTT
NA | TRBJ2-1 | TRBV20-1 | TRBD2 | CSGEKGAGGPYEQFF | TGCAGTGGAGAGAAGGGTGCGGGAGGGCCTTATGAGCAGTTCTTC
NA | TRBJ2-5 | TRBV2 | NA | CASSSFTVQETQYF | TGTGCCAGCAGCTCCTTCACCGTCCAAGAGACCCAGTACTTC
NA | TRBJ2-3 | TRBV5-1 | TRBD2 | CASSLQAGGPDTQYF | TGCGCCAGCAGCCTGCAAGCGGGAGGGCCTGATACGCAGTATTTT
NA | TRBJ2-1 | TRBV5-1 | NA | CASSLLFQQSSYNEQFF | TGCGCCAGCAGCTTGCTCTTTCAACAGAGCTCCTACAATGAGCAGTTCTTC
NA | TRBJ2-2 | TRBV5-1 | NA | CASSLQGGDTGELFF | TGCGCCAGCAGCTTGCAGGGGGGGGACACCGGGGAGCTGTTTTTT
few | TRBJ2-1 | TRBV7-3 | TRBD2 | CASSLVSGRPPYNEQFF | TGTGCCAGCAGCTTGGTTAGCGGGAGGCCCCCTTACAATGAGCAGTTCTTC
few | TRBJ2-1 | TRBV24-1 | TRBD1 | CATSDIGQGVEQFF | TGTGCCACCAGTGATATCGGACAGGGGGTTGAGCAGTTCTTC
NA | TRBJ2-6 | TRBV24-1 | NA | CATQSSGANVLTF | TGTGCCACCCAGAGCTCTGGGGCCAACGTCCTGACTTTC
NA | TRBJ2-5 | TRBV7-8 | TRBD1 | CASSFQGAETQYF | TGTGCCAGCAGCTTTCAGGGGGCAGAGACCCAGTACTTC